This TCR beta chain was identified during a study of cytomegalovirus exposure and HLA in healthy donors. Of note for this clone: Its specificity is unknown.

Sequenced by immunoSEQ multiplex PCR; TCRdb stores in-frame clones only, minus some. The profile covers more than 90,000 clones, with approximately 93% appearing a single time and 1.1% taken by the ten largest. CDR3 length equals 14 residues. Losses at the gene ends were 4 bases for V and 5 bases for J; bases not matched to a gene: 6. Germline values: CDR1 SGHTA, CDR2 FQGNSA. Study-wide results and caveats: It was found in a later analysis that first-cohort TCR clusters tended to co-occur in the 100 to 150 validation repertoires. Some TCR beta chains (164 of them) were listed as cytomegalovirus-associated.

Sequenced material: PBMCs. This TCR was recovered from a woman in her twenties or thirties in good health and CMV-seropositive. V and J are TRBV7-2 and TRBJ2-5, with 8 bases lining up with TRBD1. This chain's CDR3 is CASSSTGEKETQYF. CDR3 DNA sequence: TGTGCCAGCAGCTCGACAGGGGAGAAGGAGACCCAGTACTTC.